This T cell receptor (beta chain) was obtained from a study of T cells in Graves' hyperthyroidism and ophthalmopathy. This clonotype was seen ten or more times. TCR beta CDR3 regions were amplified from RNA. The HTBI primer set served for first-round RT-PCR of the TCR CDR3. Each CDR3 protein gets one entry after TCRdb re-called the multiplex PCR reads with MiXCR. This table holds almost 600,000 distinct CDR3 sequences, about 14% found once. The sequencing sample was made of blood. The receptor was isolated from a woman in her twenties or thirties with Graves' hyperthyroidism that later progressed to Graves' ophthalmopathy.

The CDR3 sequence is CASSFRQQETQYF. The CDR3, as DNA: TGTGCCAGCAGCTTCCGACAGCAAGAGACCCAGTACTTC. The chain carries TRBV7-9 and TRBJ2-5, with a weak D call TRBD1 (5 bases). The CDR3 is 13 residues long. Deletions cut 3 bases from V and 2 bases from J, with 7 bases between. Germline CDR1 reads SEHNR; CDR2 reads FQNEAQ (reference sequence).